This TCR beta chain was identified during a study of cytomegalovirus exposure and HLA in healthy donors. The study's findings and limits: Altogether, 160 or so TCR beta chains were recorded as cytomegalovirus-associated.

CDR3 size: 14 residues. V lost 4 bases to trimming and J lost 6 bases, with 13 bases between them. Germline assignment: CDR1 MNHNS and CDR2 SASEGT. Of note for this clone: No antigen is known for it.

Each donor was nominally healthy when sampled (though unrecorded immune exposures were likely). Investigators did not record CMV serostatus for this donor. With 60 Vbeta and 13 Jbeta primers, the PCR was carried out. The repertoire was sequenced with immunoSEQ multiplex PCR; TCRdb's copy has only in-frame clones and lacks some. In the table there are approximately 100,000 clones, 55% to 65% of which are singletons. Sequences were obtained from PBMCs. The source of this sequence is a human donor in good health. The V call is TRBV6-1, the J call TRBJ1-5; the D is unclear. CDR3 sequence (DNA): TGTGCCAGCAGTGGGGGTCATGGGAGTCAGCCCCAGCATTTT. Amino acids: CASSGGHGSQPQHF.